The 25 T cell receptor beta chains below were found in one sample sequenced in a study of CD8+ T cells in alopecia areata. It was cDNA, reverse transcribed from extracted RNA, that served as the sequencing template. Sequenced by immunoSEQ multiplex PCR; TCRdb stores in-frame clones only, minus some. Of 4,000 to 5,500 clones in the sample, 80% to 95% were seen once. Stated treatment: oral pan-JAK inhibitor, 5-10 mg twice daily. Punch biopsies of lesional scalp, plus peripheral blood, were taken from alopecia areata patients. The material was skin, obtained at week 4, from a patient treated with tofacitinib. Receptors were obtained from a human donor with alopecia areata.

The J gene is TRBJ2-2, the V gene TRBV4-3; 7 nucleotides match TRBD2. The ends lost 2 bases at V and 0 bases at J; junction bases unmatched: 12. The CDR3 covers 19 residues. From germline, CDR1 is LGHNA and CDR2 YSLEER. CDR3 sequence reads: CASSQRVSGGTANTGELFF. The CDR3 nucleotides are TGCGCCAGCAGCCAAAGAGTCTCCGGGGGGACCGCGAACACCGGGGAGCTGTTTTTT.

The V call is TRBV6-6, the J call TRBJ1-6; D gene ambiguous. Germline assignment: CDR1 MNHNY and CDR2 SVGAGI (reference sequence). This CDR3 has 16 amino acids. V was shortened by 8 bases and J by 10 bases, with 24 bases between the two germline ends. Here the CDR3 reads CASRLPGVENGSPLHF. In nucleotides, the CDR3 is TGTGCCAGCCGCCTCCCCGGAGTCGAGAACGGCTCACCCCTCCACTTT.

The rearrangement uses TRBV30 and TRBJ2-3; D is unclear. Germline V lookup: CDR1 GTSNPN, CDR2 SVGIG (reference sequence). CDR3 length: 12 residues. In DNA, the CDR3 is TGTGCTGTTACGGATCCCACAGATACGCAGTATTTT. It encodes CAVTDPTDTQYF.

This clone has more than one count but fewer than ten. CDR3 sequence (DNA): TGTGCCAGCAGTTACTCCGGGACAGGGTCCTATGGCTACACCTTC. Amino acid sequence: CASSYSGTGSYGYTF. V gene TRBV6-5 combines with J gene TRBJ1-2; 9 nucleotides align to TRBD1. The CDR3 runs 15 residues. Germline V gene sequence: CDR1 MNHEY, CDR2 SVGAGI. Trimming cost V 0 bases and J 4 bases; bases outside gene matches: 3.

This clone has just one count. CDR3: CAWSVSPLRDGEQYF. For the CDR3, the DNA is TGTGCCTGGAGTGTATCCCCACTGCGGGATGGCGAGCAGTACTTC. This chain connects TRBV30 to TRBJ2-7; maybe TRBD2 (6 bases). This CDR3 comprises 15 residues. V lost 0 bases and J 6 bases, leaving 18 bases between the germline ends. The germline gives CDR1 GTSNPN, CDR2 SVGIG (reference sequence).

The V call is TRBV7-6, the J call TRBJ2-6, with D possibly TRBD1 on 7 matching bases. CDR1 is SGHVS, CDR2 FNYEAQ, per germline. The CDR3 covers 20 residues. Trimming removed 2 bases at V and 0 bases at J, with 20 bases between. This chain's CDR3 is CASSLLPGLQGGSGANVLTF. The CDR3 DNA reads TGTGCCAGCAGCTTACTCCCGGGCTTGCAGGGGGGCTCTGGGGCCAACGTCCTGACTTTC.

This clone was seen only a few times. The chain has TRBV9 and TRBJ2-7; 8 nucleotides align to TRBD1. The CDR3 extends over 15 amino acids. CDR1 and CDR2 from the germline V gene are SGDLS and YYNGEE. V was pared by 4 bases and J by 3 bases, with 9 bases of the junction left unmatched. The DNA for the CDR3 is TGTGCCAGCAGCCCGAGGACAGGGACAGACTACGAGCAGTACTTC. Translating gives CASSPRTGTDYEQYF.

This clone was counted between two and nine times. The chain employs TRBV25-1 and TRBJ2-1; D not resolved. CDR3 length: 14 amino acids. The V and J ends lost 0 bases and 9 bases respectively, with 12 bases between them. Germline CDR1 reads MGHDK; CDR2 reads SYGVNS. The CDR3 DNA follows: TGTGCCAGCAGTGAATACGGACCCCAGGTTGAGCAGTTCTTC. This sequence encodes CASSEYGPQVEQFF.

This rearrangement joins TRBV5-1 to TRBJ2-1, with TRBD2 identical over 9 bases. V gave up 0 bases and J gave up 6 bases; unmatched junction bases: 4. Per the germline V gene, CDR1 is SGHRS and CDR2 is YFSETQ. The CDR3 loop spans 15 amino acids. CDR3 loop: CASSLGLAGINEQFF. CDR3 nucleotides: TGCGCCAGCAGCTTGGGGCTAGCGGGAATCAATGAGCAGTTCTTC.

J is TRBJ2-5 and V is TRBV15; 7 nucleotides align to TRBD2. Germline V CDR1 and CDR2: LNHNV, YYDKDF (reference sequence). The CDR3 length is 15 residues. Unmatched junction bases numbered 9, after V lost 1 base and J lost 7 bases. In DNA, the CDR3 is TGTGCCACCAGCAGAGGGCGGGAGCACACAGTGACCCAGTACTTC. It is translated as CATSRGREHTVTQYF.

The V and J genes are TRBV27 and TRBJ1-6; D gene unclear. Trimming pared 1 base from V and 7 bases from J, leaving 5 bases between. This CDR3 contains 13 residues. Germline V CDR1 and CDR2: MNHEY, SMNVEV (reference sequence). The CDR3 DNA follows: TGTGCCAGCAGTTTATATCCGAATTCACCCCTCCACTTT. Protein sequence: CASSLYPNSPLHF.

Remarks on this clone: Additional DNA sequences in this sample encode the identical CDR3. The chain joins TRBV10-3 to TRBJ1-1; no definite D call. The germline V gene has CDR1 ENHRY and CDR2 SYGVKD. V dropped 3 bases and J dropped 1 base, with 6 bases sitting between them. The CDR3 is 13 residues long. The CDR3 bases are TGTGCCATCAGTGAAATAGGGAACACTGAAGCTTTCTTT. Translated, it gives CAISEIGNTEAFF.

On this clone itself: This same CDR3 is encoded by further DNA sequences in the sample. V and J are TRBV15 and TRBJ1-2; 7 bases align to TRBD1. Trimming removed 2 bases from V and 6 bases from J; junction bases left unmatched: 6. Germline loops: CDR1 LNHNV, CDR2 YYDKDF (reference sequence). This CDR3 is built from 14 residues. CDR3 nucleotides: TGTGCCACCAGCAGACAATCAGGGGGGAATGGCTACACCTTC. Translation: CATSRQSGGNGYTF.

The chain is built from TRBV9 and TRBJ1-2, with a possible D match to TRBD1 (5 bases). Per the germline V gene, CDR1 is SGDLS and CDR2 is YYNGEE. V was pared by 4 bases and J by 2 bases, with 18 bases between. The CDR3 totals 16 residues. CDR3 in DNA: TGTGCCAGCAGCCCCCCGGGGACCGGAGTAAACTATGGCTACACCTTC. Translated, it gives CASSPPGTGVNYGYTF.

The table lists this clone with a few counts. The chain combines TRBV10-3 with TRBJ1-1; D uncertain. This CDR3 spans 13 amino acids. Germline CDR1 is ENHRY and CDR2 is SYGVKD. Trimming cost V 1 base and J 2 bases, with 5 bases left between them. This chain's CDR3 is CAISEYFNTEAFF. In DNA, the CDR3 is TGTGCCATCAGTGAGTATTTTAACACTGAAGCTTTCTTT.

V is TRBV12-5 and J is TRBJ2-7; a weak D match, TRBD2 (6 bases). Germline assignment: CDR1 LGHNT and CDR2 FRNRAP. The V and J ends lost 4 bases and 8 bases respectively, with 15 bases between them. This CDR3 region has 13 residues. CDR3 sequence: CASGSRGLSKQYF. In DNA, the CDR3 is TGTGCTAGTGGTTCCCGGGGACTTTCCAAGCAGTACTTC.

The gene calls are TRBV2 and TRBJ1-1; 7 nucleotides align to TRBD1. The CDR3 consists of 12 residues. CDR1 and CDR2 (germline): SNHLY, FYNNEI. V dropped 4 bases and J dropped 6; count of bases not matched to a gene: 2. Here the CDR3 reads CASSVQGAEAFF. CDR3 sequence (DNA): TGTGCCAGCAGTGTCCAGGGGGCTGAAGCTTTCTTT.

This clone came up once. The chain links TRBV7-2 to TRBJ1-5, with D possibly being TRBD1 (6 bases). Germline-derived CDR1 and CDR2 are SGHTA and FQGNSA. This CDR3 has 15 residues. The V end lost 2 bases, the J end lost 6 bases, and 14 bases lay between the germline ends. DNA of the CDR3: TGTGCCAGCAGCTTAATACCAGGGGTAGGTCAGCCCCAGCATTTT. It translates to CASSLIPGVGQPQHF.

J is TRBJ1-6 and V is TRBV11-2; 10 bases fit TRBD1. Per the germline V gene, CDR1 is SGHAT and CDR2 is FQNNGV. This CDR3 is built from 16 residues. V shed 5 bases and J 6 bases; nucleotides not matched to a gene: 7. CDR3 DNA sequence: TGTGCCAGCAGCACGGGACAGGGGCAGGGTAATTCACCCCTCCACTTT. The encoded protein is CASSTGQGQGNSPLHF. Complete variable domain (other parts from reference TRBV11-2 and TRBJ1-6): EAGVAQSPRYKIIEKRQSVAFWCNPISGHATLYWYQQILGQGPKLLIQFQNNGVVDDSQLPKDRFSAERLKGVDSTLKIQPAKLEDSAVYLCASSTGQGQGNSPLHFGNGTRLTVT.

Remarks on this clone: A junction end diverges from the germline sequence, so it may reflect a read error. The sample has other DNA sequences that encode this CDR3 too. The CDR3 region is CASSEATNEQFF. CDR3 DNA: TGTGCCAGCAGCGAAGCAACCAATGAGCAGTTCTTC. The chain carries TRBV2 and TRBJ2-1; D unclear. The V gene's germline CDR1 is SNHLY and CDR2 FYNNEI. CDR3 size: 12 residues. Using reference TRBV2 and TRBJ2-1 for the parts outside the CDR3, the full variable domain is EPEVTQTPSHQVTQMGQEVILRCVPISNHLYFYWYRQILGQKVEFLVSFYNNEISEKSEIFDDQFSVERPDGSNFTLKIRSTKLEDSAMYFCASSEATNEQFFGPGTRLTVL.

The rearrangement joins TRBV7-9 to TRBJ1-4; D gene uncertain. V was cut by 2 bases and J by 12 bases, with 13 bases left in between. The CDR3 has 13 residues. The germline V gene encodes CDR1 SEHNR and CDR2 FQNEAQ (reference sequence). The chain's CDR3 is CASSLQPGEELFF. In nucleotides, the CDR3 is TGTGCCAGCAGCTTACAACCCGGAGAGGAACTGTTTTTT.

V and J are TRBV5-1 and TRBJ1-2, with D tentatively TRBD1 (6 bases). Trimming pared 4 bases from V and 9 bases from J, leaving 13 bases between. The CDR3 spans 12 residues. The germline V gene encodes CDR1 SGHRS and CDR2 YFSETQ. The CDR3 bases are TGCGCCAGCAGCATAGGCAGGGACAGCTACACCTTC. Amino acids: CASSIGRDSYTF.

This chain joins TRBV14 and TRBJ2-5, with D uncertain. Per the germline V gene, CDR1 is SGHDN and CDR2 is FVKESK. The V end lost 0 bases, the J end lost 5 bases, and 13 bases lay between the germline ends. The CDR3 contains 15 residues. The CDR3 nucleotides read TGTGCCAGCAGCCAAGATCCCCAGCACTGGGAGACCCAGTACTTC. Translating it yields CASSQDPQHWETQYF.

The chain employs TRBV5-1 and TRBJ1-1, with D possibly TRBD1 on 5 matching bases. CDR3 length equals 15 residues. CDR1 and CDR2 from the germline V gene are SGHRS and YFSETQ. V lost 0 bases, J lost 3 bases, and 12 bases lay in between. In DNA, the CDR3 is TGCGCCAGCAGCTTGGAGGTTCAGGGAGACACTGAAGCTTTCTTT. This encodes CASSLEVQGDTEAFF.

J is TRBJ1-1 and V is TRBV29-1; no clear D gene. The V gene's germline CDR1 is SQVTM and CDR2 ANQGSEA. The CDR3 spans 12 residues. Trimming took off 2 bases at V and 8 bases at J, with 12 bases between the two ends. Here the CDR3 DNA reads TGCAGCGTTGAATCTTCCGGCGTCGAAGCTTTCTTT. This translates into CSVESSGVEAFF.